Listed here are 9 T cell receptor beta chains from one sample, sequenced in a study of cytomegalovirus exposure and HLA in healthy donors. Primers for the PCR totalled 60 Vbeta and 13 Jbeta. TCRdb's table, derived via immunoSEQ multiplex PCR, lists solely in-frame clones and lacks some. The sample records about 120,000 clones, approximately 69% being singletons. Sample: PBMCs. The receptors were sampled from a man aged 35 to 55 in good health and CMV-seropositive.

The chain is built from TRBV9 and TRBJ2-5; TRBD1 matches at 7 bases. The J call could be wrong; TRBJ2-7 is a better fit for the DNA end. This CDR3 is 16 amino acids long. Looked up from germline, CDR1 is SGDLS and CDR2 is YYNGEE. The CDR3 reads CASSVGTGVNTYEQYF. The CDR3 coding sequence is TGTGCCAGCAGCGTGGGAACAGGGGTCAACACCTACGAGCAGTACTTC.

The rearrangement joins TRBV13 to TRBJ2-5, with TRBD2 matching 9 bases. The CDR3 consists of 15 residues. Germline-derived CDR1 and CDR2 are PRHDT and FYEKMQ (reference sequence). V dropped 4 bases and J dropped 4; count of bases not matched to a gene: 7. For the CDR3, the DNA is TGTGCCAGCAGCTCTAGCGGGGAGGGGGGAGAGACCCAGTACTTC. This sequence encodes CASSSSGEGGETQYF. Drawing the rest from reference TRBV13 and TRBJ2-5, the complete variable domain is AAGVIQSPRHLIKEKRETATLKCYPIPRHDTVYWYQQGPGQDPQFLISFYEKMQSDKGSIPDRFSAQQFSDYHSELNMSSLELGDSALYFCASSSSGEGGETQYFGPGTRLLVL.

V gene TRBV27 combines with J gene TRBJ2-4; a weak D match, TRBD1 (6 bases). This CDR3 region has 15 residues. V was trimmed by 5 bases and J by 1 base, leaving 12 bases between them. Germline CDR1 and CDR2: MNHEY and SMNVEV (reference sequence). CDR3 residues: CASSPKGEAKNIQYF. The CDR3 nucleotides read TGTGCCAGCAGTCCCAAGGGGGAGGCCAAAAACATTCAGTACTTC.

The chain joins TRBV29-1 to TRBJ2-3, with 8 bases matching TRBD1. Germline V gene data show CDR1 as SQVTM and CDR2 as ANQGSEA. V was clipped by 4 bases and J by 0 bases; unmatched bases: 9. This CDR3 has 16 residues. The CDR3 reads CSVVGISGGSTDTQYF. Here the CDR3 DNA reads TGCAGCGTTGTAGGGATTTCAGGGGGCAGCACAGATACGCAGTATTTT.

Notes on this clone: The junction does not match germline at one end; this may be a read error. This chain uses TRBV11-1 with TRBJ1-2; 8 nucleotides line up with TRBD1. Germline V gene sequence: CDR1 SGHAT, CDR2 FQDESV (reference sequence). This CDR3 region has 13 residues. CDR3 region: CASSLVPDRGQSF. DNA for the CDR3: TGTGCCAGCAGCTTAGTCCCTGACAGGGGTCAGTCCTTC.

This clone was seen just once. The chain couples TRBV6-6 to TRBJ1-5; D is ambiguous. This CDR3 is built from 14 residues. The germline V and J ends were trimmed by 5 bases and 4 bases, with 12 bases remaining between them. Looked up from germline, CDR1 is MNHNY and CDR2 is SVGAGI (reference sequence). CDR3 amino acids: CASSPLDRNQPQHF. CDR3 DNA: TGTGCCAGCAGTCCCCTAGACCGAAATCAGCCCCAGCATTTT.

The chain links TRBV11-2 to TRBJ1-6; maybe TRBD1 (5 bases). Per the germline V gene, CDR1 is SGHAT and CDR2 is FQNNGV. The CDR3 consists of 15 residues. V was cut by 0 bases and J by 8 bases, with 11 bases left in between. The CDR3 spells CASSLEGGGYSPLHF. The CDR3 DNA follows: TGTGCCAGCAGCTTAGAGGGCGGGGGGTATTCACCCCTCCACTTT. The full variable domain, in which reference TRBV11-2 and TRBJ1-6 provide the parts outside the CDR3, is EAGVAQSPRYKIIEKRQSVAFWCNPISGHATLYWYQQILGQGPKLLIQFQNNGVVDDSQLPKDRFSAERLKGVDSTLKIQPAKLEDSAVYLCASSLEGGGYSPLHFGNGTRLTVT.

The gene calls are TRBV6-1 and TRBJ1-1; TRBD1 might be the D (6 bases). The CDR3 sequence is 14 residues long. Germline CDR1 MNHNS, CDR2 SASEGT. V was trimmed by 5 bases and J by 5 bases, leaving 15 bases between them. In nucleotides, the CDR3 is TGTGCCAGCAGTCAGGGACACCCGCGGACTGAAGCTTTCTTT. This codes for CASSQGHPRTEAFF.

CDR3 in amino acids: CASSERVRSTGELFF. CDR3 nucleotides: TGTGCCAGCAGTGAGAGGGTGCGGTCCACCGGGGAGCTGTTTTTT. V usage is TRBV2 and J usage is TRBJ2-2; a possible D gene is TRBD2 (5 bases). The V gene's germline CDR1 is SNHLY and CDR2 FYNNEI. Trimming pared 3 bases from V and 4 bases from J, leaving 12 bases between. The CDR3 sequence is 15 residues long.